The rows below give T cell receptor beta chains drawn from one sample of a study of OX40 agonist ivuxolimab in advanced cancers. TCRdb's copy holds only in-frame clones and misses some; the assay was immunoSEQ multiplex PCR. The data show about 51,000 clones, 88% seen once. This specimen consisted of CD4+ or CD8+ T cells sorted from blood, obtained in a trial of the OX40 agonist ivuxolimab. These receptors came from an adult with an advanced solid tumor such as melanoma, head and neck, liver or kidney cancer. The CDR3 runs from the conserved cysteine through the conserved F or W.

TRBV7-6,TRBJ2-6,CASSLAGANVLTF
TRBV7-6,TRBJ2-7,CASSRQTEQYF
TRBV28,TRBJ1-3,CASSLPGNTIYF
TRBV6-1,TRBJ2-7,CASSERDGAYEQYF
TRBV7-2,TRBJ2-1,CASSLDLARPYNEQFF
TRBV19,TRBJ2-5,CASSRTSGSYQETQYF
TRBV4-1,TRBJ1-2,CASSPTGSGGDGYGYTF
TRBV11-2,TRBJ2-1,CASSYNEQFF
TRBV28,TRBJ2-3,CASNEGGRTDTQYF
TRBV2,TRBJ2-7,CASHQGFGNEQYF
TRBV6-1,TRBJ1-1,CASRLQGDRNTEAFF
TRBV2,TRBJ2-7,CASRRQGPSEQYF
TRBV6-1,TRBJ2-7,CASRALVSYEQYF
TRBV19,TRBJ2-7,CASSSAGTSGRGTEQYF
TRBV7-2,TRBJ2-7,CASSLASFEQYF